The 20 T cell receptor beta chains in this list originate from one sample, sequenced in a study of blood T cell repertoires in COVID-19. TCRdb keeps only in-frame clones here, not all; method: immunoSEQ multiplex PCR. Of about 280,000 clones detected, 75% to 85% appear once; the ten largest clones hold approximately 5.1%. Sequenced input: peripheral blood. These receptors were collected from a man aged 50-59 years with active or convalescent COVID-19.

The J gene is TRBJ1-6, the V gene TRBV27; 7 bases align to TRBD1. With V trimmed by 6 bases and J by 7 bases, 18 bases remained unmatched. CDR1 and CDR2 from the germline V gene are MNHEY and SMNVEV (reference sequence). The CDR3 covers 18 residues. The CDR3 nucleotides are TGTGCCAGCAGGGCGGCAGGGGACAGCCGAAGCGGGAATTCACCCCTCCACTTT. It specifies CASRAAGDSRSGNSPLHF.

V gene TRBV28 combines with J gene TRBJ2-7; D unclear. The CDR3 totals 15 residues. CDR1 is MDHEN, CDR2 SYDVKM, per germline. The ends were cut back, 6 bases at V and 5 bases at J, with 20 bases in the middle. The CDR3 DNA follows: TGTGCCAGCAGGGGCGTACTGACGGAATCCGACGAGCAGTACTTC. Protein product: CASRGVLTESDEQYF.

The chain links TRBV5-1 to TRBJ2-4, with a weak D call TRBD2 (5 bases). The CDR3 has 17 residues. Germline CDR1 and CDR2: SGHRS and YFSETQ. Trimming left V 0 bases short and J 8 bases short, with 21 bases between. The DNA for the CDR3 is TGCGCCAGCAGCTTGGGCCCCCCGGGATTGGGAGTAGACATTCAGTACTTC. Its translation is CASSLGPPGLGVDIQYF.

A few counts support this clone. The rearrangement links TRBV9 to TRBJ2-1; D is unresolved. The CDR3 consists of 15 residues. With 0 bases removed from V and 0 bases from J, the gap between germline ends came to 7 bases. CDR1 is SGDLS, CDR2 YYNGEE, per germline. The CDR3, as DNA: TGTGCCAGCAGCGTAGACATACGCTCCTACAATGAGCAGTTCTTC. As protein: CASSVDIRSYNEQFF.

The CDR3 DNA sequence: TGCGCCAGCAGTGAAAGGGGGACAGAGGACACCGGGGAGCTGTTTTTT. Translating gives CASSERGTEDTGELFF. The chain combines TRBV10-1 with TRBJ2-2; 7 bases align to TRBD1. V lost 3 bases, J lost 3 bases, and 7 bases stayed unmatched. The V gene's germline CDR1 is WNHNN and CDR2 SYGVQD (reference sequence). The CDR3 runs to 16 residues.

The chain couples TRBV19 to TRBJ1-1; TRBD1 matches 7 bases. The V gene end was trimmed by 6 bases and the J gene end by 7 bases; junction bases not matched to a gene: 11. Germline V gene sequence: CDR1 LNHDA, CDR2 SQIVND (reference sequence). The CDR3 is 14 residues long. CDR3 nucleotide sequence: TGTGCCAGTAGCCTGACAGGGAGTCGAAATGAAGCTTTCTTT. This sequence encodes CASSLTGSRNEAFF.

V and J are TRBV4-2 and TRBJ2-2; D is unresolved. This CDR3 comprises 14 residues. CDR1 LGHNA and CDR2 YNFKEQ come from the germline V gene. V gave up 0 bases and J gave up 4 bases, with 6 bases separating them. CDR3 coding DNA: TGTGCCAGCAGCCAAGATGTCGGCACCGGGGAGCTGTTTTTT. Translating gives CASSQDVGTGELFF.

The chain is built from TRBV30 and TRBJ1-6, with D uncertain. The V end lost 1 base, the J end lost 7 bases, and 8 bases lay between the germline ends. This CDR3 spans 13 amino acids. Germline values: CDR1 GTSNPN, CDR2 SVGIG (reference sequence). The CDR3 nucleotides are TGTGCCTGGAGTGGGGAGGCAAATTCACCCCTCCACTTT. This translates into CAWSGEANSPLHF.

The chain joins TRBV3-1 (or the pseudogene TRBV3-2) to TRBJ2-7; the D is unclear. This CDR3 contains 15 residues. Germline values: CDR1 LGHDT, CDR2 YNNKEL (reference sequence). V lost 0 bases to trimming and J lost 3 bases, with 12 bases between them. The DNA of the CDR3 is TGTGCCAGCAGCCAAGATCCTGGCACGATCTACGAGCAGTACTTC. It translates to CASSQDPGTIYEQYF.

The V gene is TRBV7-9, the J gene TRBJ2-2; D ambiguous. Trimming removed 3 bases at V and 4 bases at J, with 6 bases between. The length of the CDR3 is 13 residues. Per the germline V gene, CDR1 is SEHNR and CDR2 is FQNEAQ (reference sequence). The CDR3 DNA sequence: TGTGCCAGCAGCTTCACCAGCACCGGGGAGCTGTTTTTT. Its protein is CASSFTSTGELFF.

The chain joins TRBV4-3 to TRBJ2-7; 7 positions agree with TRBD2. There are 13 residues in the CDR3. Germline values: CDR1 LGHNA, CDR2 YSLEER. V shed 4 bases, J shed 9 bases, and the junction held 9 bases outside the gene matches. This chain's CDR3 is CASSLWGGEGQYF. CDR3 DNA sequence: TGCGCCAGCAGCCTTTGGGGGGGAGAGGGGCAGTACTTC.

CDR3 bases: TGTGCCAGCAGTTCTAGCACAGATACGCAGTATTTT. Residues: CASSSSTDTQYF. The V and J genes are TRBV12-3 or TRBV12-4 and TRBJ2-3; D ambiguous. V lost 4 bases to trimming and J lost 0 bases, with 2 bases between them. The CDR3 is 12 residues long.

The chain uses TRBV3-1 (or the pseudogene TRBV3-2) and TRBJ2-2; 7 nucleotides line up with TRBD2. After removal of 5 bases from V and 6 bases from J, the junction contained 6 bases not matched to a gene. Germline-derived CDR1 and CDR2 are LGHDT and YNNKEL (reference sequence). The CDR3 loop spans 14 amino acids. CDR3 DNA sequence: TGTGCCAGCAGCTGGAAAACTAGCGCCGGGGAGCTGTTTTTT. Its translation is CASSWKTSAGELFF.

The V and J genes are TRBV5-1 and TRBJ1-6; the match to TRBD1 covers 7 bases. V lost 0 bases to trimming and J lost 5 bases; unmatched junction nucleotides: 2. There are 15 residues in the CDR3. Germline V lookup: CDR1 SGHRS, CDR2 YFSETQ. CDR3 DNA sequence: TGCGCCAGCAGCTTGGCCACAGGGGATAATTCACCCCTCCACTTT. Its protein product is CASSLATGDNSPLHF.

V is TRBV6-1 and J is TRBJ1-1; TRBD1 matches at 7 bases. Germline loops: CDR1 MNHNS, CDR2 SASEGT. V lost 3 bases to trimming and J lost 4 bases; unmatched junction nucleotides: 2. The CDR3 is 13 residues long. The CDR3 spells CASSDRTGTEAFF. The DNA of the CDR3 is TGTGCCAGCAGTGACCGGACAGGCACTGAAGCTTTCTTT.

Remarks on this clone: Other nucleotide sequences from this sample produce the same CDR3. This CDR3 is CASSLDRSNTEAFF. In DNA form, the CDR3 reads TGCGCCAGCAGCTTGGACAGATCGAACACTGAAGCTTTCTTT. This chain joins TRBV5-1 and TRBJ1-1, with D uncertain. This CDR3 has 14 amino acids. The V and J ends lost 0 bases and 1 base respectively, with 7 bases between them. CDR1 and CDR2 (germline): SGHRS, YFSETQ.

This clone has only a few counts. The chain employs TRBV6-5 and TRBJ1-6; 7 nucleotides match TRBD1. Germline V gives CDR1 MNHEY, CDR2 SVGAGI. The CDR3 has 15 amino acids. The J segment lost 6 bases and the V segment lost 6 bases, leaving 8 bases of the junction unmatched. The CDR3 is CASRHQGQLNSPLHF. In DNA, the CDR3 is TGTGCCAGCAGACACCAGGGACAGCTTAATTCACCCCTCCACTTT.

In this sample, this clone turned up a few times. This sequence joins TRBV2 and TRBJ1-2, with 10 bases matching TRBD1. J lost 6 bases, V lost 7 bases, and 8 bases had no gene match. The CDR3 totals 14 residues. Germline V gene data show CDR1 as SNHLY and CDR2 as FYNNEI. The CDR3, as DNA: TGTGCCAGCATCCCTTTGGACAGGGGGGATGGCTACACCTTC. It specifies CASIPLDRGDGYTF.

This CDR3 reads CASGSGPPGYGYTF. The CDR3, as DNA: TGTGCTAGTGGTAGCGGGCCGCCGGGCTATGGCTACACCTTC. The chain is built from TRBV12-5 and TRBJ1-2, with no clear D. CDR1 is LGHNT, CDR2 FRNRAP, per germline. V was shortened by 5 bases and J by 4 bases, with 14 bases between the two germline ends. CDR3 length: 14 amino acids.

This chain connects TRBV4-3 to TRBJ1-2; D is undetermined. Trimming pared 3 bases from V and 7 bases from J, leaving 12 bases between. Germline V gives CDR1 LGHNA, CDR2 YSLEER. The CDR3 length is 13 residues. The CDR3 coding sequence is TGCGCCAGCAGCCAGACAAGTGGAGGTGGCTACACCTTC. It is translated as CASSQTSGGGYTF.